The 16 T cell receptor beta chains listed next were all sequenced from one sample in a study of PD-L1 blockade in urothelial cancer (dated by TCRdb to 2017 to 2019). Interpreted using the paper, the time point label stands for: peripheral blood 6 weeks after treatment start. The library was made by the immunoSEQ multiplex PCR assay. Drawn from immuneACCESS, this table holds only the in-frame rearrangements with V and J called that TCRdb kept. Clones are partly lost; checked studies trace under half to an unresolved V gene and leave the rest unexplained. The sample profile shows more than 40,000 clones; around four fifths of them were found once. Clones ranked in the top ten supply more than 12% of the sample. The sequences come from PBMCs, collected around atezolizumab (anti-PD-L1) treatment. These receptors came from a man aged 60 to 69 with urothelial cancer.

The chain uses TRBV7-3 and TRBJ2-2; 13 bases are shared with TRBD2. Germline CDR1 reads SGHTA; CDR2 reads FQGTGA. The CDR3 contains 18 residues. Germline trimming cut 2 bases from V and 2 bases from J; bases unmatched to any gene: 5. The CDR3, as DNA: TGTGCCAGCAGCTTACTGGGACTAGCGGGGAGCAACACCGGGGAGCTGTTTTTT. It is translated as CASSLLGLAGSNTGELFF.

The chain couples TRBV5-6 to TRBJ2-5; tentative D call: TRBD2 (6 bases). The germline CDR1 and CDR2 sequences are SGHDT and YYEEEE. V lost 0 bases and J 3 bases, leaving 9 bases between the germline ends. There are 14 residues in the CDR3. CDR3 DNA: TGTGCCAGCAGCTTGGTTGGCGGGGAAGAGACCCAGTACTTC. Its protein product is CASSLVGGEETQYF.

The genes are TRBV9 and TRBJ2-3; tentative D call: TRBD2 (7 bases). From germline, CDR1 is SGDLS and CDR2 YYNGEE. The CDR3 extends over 14 amino acids. Trimming left V 2 bases short and J 5 bases short, with 12 bases between. The DNA for the CDR3 is TGTGCCAGCAGCGTTGGGGGGGGGCAAGATACGCAGTATTTT. Residues: CASSVGGGQDTQYF. Full variable domain (missing parts from reference TRBV9 and TRBJ2-3): DSGVTQTPKHLITATGQRVTLRCSPRSGDLSVYWYQQSLDQGLQFLIQYYNGEERAKGNILERFSAQQFPDLHSELNLSSLELGDSALYFCASSVGGGQDTQYFGPGTRLTVL.

This chain joins TRBV5-5 and TRBJ2-7; maybe TRBD2 (7 bases). V lost 4 bases, J lost 5 bases, and 25 bases lay in between. The CDR3 spans 17 residues. CDR1 is SGHKS, CDR2 YYEKEE, per germline (reference sequence). For the CDR3, the DNA is TGTGCCAGCAGCCGGGGGCGGGGGACGGGGAGGGTCGACGAGCAGTACTTC. It specifies CASSRGRGTGRVDEQYF.

This sequence joins TRBV11-3 and TRBJ1-6; D not certain. Trimming pared 5 bases from V and 1 base from J, leaving 15 bases between. Per the germline V gene, CDR1 is SGHNT and CDR2 is YENEEA. The length of the CDR3 is 17 residues. The CDR3: CASSSLSQVSYNSPLHF. The CDR3 DNA sequence: TGTGCCAGCAGCAGCTTATCTCAGGTTTCCTATAATTCACCCCTCCACTTT.

The chain recombines TRBV10-2 with TRBJ2-1; TRBD1 matches at 7 bases. Losses at the gene ends were 2 bases for V and 3 bases for J; bases not matched to a gene: 4. The CDR3 covers 15 residues. Germline lookup yields CDR1 WSHSY and CDR2 SAAADI. CDR3 sequence reads: CASSEPRDSYNEQFF. The CDR3 DNA follows: TGCGCCAGCAGTGAGCCCAGGGACAGCTACAATGAGCAGTTCTTC.

The J gene is TRBJ1-1, the V gene TRBV5-5; 11 nucleotides align to TRBD1. The CDR3 runs to 16 residues. The germline CDR1 and CDR2 sequences are SGHKS and YYEKEE (reference sequence). J gave up 1 base and V 6 bases, and 8 bases lay outside the gene matches. CDR3 region: CASTYGQGAENTEAFF. The CDR3 DNA is TGTGCCAGCACCTACGGACAGGGGGCCGAGAACACTGAAGCTTTCTTT.

This clone was counted between two and nine times. The chain is built from TRBV7-6 and TRBJ1-1; possible D gene TRBD1, 5 bases. V lost 5 bases to trimming and J lost 1 base, with 11 bases between them. This CDR3 has 14 amino acids. The germline V gene encodes CDR1 SGHVS and CDR2 FNYEAQ. CDR3 sequence (DNA): TGTGCCAGCAGCCAATCTACAGGGAACACTGAAGCTTTCTTT. Translation: CASSQSTGNTEAFF. Based on the CDR3 plus reference TRBV7-6 and TRBJ1-1, the full variable domain is GAGVSQSPRYKVTKRGQDVALRCDPISGHVSLYWYRQALGQGPEFLTYFNYEAQQDKSGLPNDRFSAERPEGSISTLTIQRTEQRDSAMYRCASSQSTGNTEAFFGQGTRLTVV.

This chain links TRBV14 with TRBJ2-5; no clear D gene. V shed 0 bases and J shed 7 bases, with 6 bases lying between them. CDR3 size: 12 residues. CDR1 and CDR2 (germline): SGHDN, FVKESK. CDR3 in amino acids: CASSQDRGTQYF. The CDR3 DNA sequence: TGTGCCAGCAGCCAAGATCGAGGGACCCAGTACTTC.

J is TRBJ1-1 and V is TRBV5-1; D is possibly TRBD1 (6 bases). Germline CDR1 reads SGHRS; CDR2 reads YFSETQ. The CDR3 loop spans 14 amino acids. With 2 bases removed from V and 3 bases from J, the gap between germline ends came to 11 bases. The CDR3 DNA reads as TGCGCCAGCAGCTTTTCTTCAGGGGACACTGAAGCTTTCTTT. Encoded protein: CASSFSSGDTEAFF.

The chain recombines TRBV7-2 with TRBJ2-5, with 8 bases identical to TRBD1. The CDR3 consists of 15 residues. The ends lost 5 bases at V and 4 bases at J; junction bases unmatched: 9. From germline, CDR1 is SGHTA and CDR2 FQGNSA. The CDR3 DNA reads as TGTGCCAGCAGCCTCGACAGGGGAGGAGGAGAGACCCAGTACTTC. Encoded protein: CASSLDRGGGETQYF. Full variable domain (outside the CDR3, taken from reference TRBV7-2 and TRBJ2-5): GAGVSQSPSNKVTEKGKDVELRCDPISGHTALYWYRQSLGQGLEFLIYFQGNSAPDKSGLPSDRFSAERTGGSVSTLTIQRTQQEDSAVYLCASSLDRGGGETQYFGPGTRLLVL.

The chain is built from TRBV6-5 and TRBJ1-1; 8 bases fit TRBD1. This CDR3 has 15 residues. The V gene's germline CDR1 is MNHEY and CDR2 SVGAGI. After removal of 5 bases from V and 5 bases from J, the junction contained 10 bases not matched to a gene. The CDR3 sequence: CASSPPTGGGTEAFF. CDR3 DNA sequence: TGTGCCAGCAGTCCGCCCACAGGGGGAGGGACTGAAGCTTTCTTT.

The chain uses TRBV4-1 and TRBJ2-4; tentatively, D is TRBD2 (6 bases). Trimming shortened V by 3 bases and J by 0 bases, and 9 bases separated the two germline ends. Per germline, CDR1 MGHRA and CDR2 YSYEKL. The CDR3 totals 15 residues. CDR3 amino acids: CASSQRDLAKNIQYF. CDR3 DNA sequence: TGCGCCAGCAGCCAGCGGGATTTAGCCAAAAACATTCAGTACTTC.

This chain joins TRBV5-1 and TRBJ2-3; the D gene is possibly TRBD2 (6 bases). The V gene's germline CDR1 is SGHRS and CDR2 YFSETQ. Trimming removed 0 bases at V and 6 bases at J, with 11 bases between. This CDR3 comprises 14 residues. As DNA, the CDR3 is TGCGCCAGCAGCTTGGCCGGGAGCCGGGATACGCAGTATTTT. Amino acid sequence: CASSLAGSRDTQYF.

This clone was recorded only once. This chain connects TRBV19 to TRBJ2-7; 7 bases align to TRBD1. V gave up 5 bases and J gave up 0 bases; unmatched junction bases: 22. There are 20 residues in the CDR3. Germline V CDR1 and CDR2: LNHDA, SQIVND (reference sequence). The CDR3 here is CASSSQGPFNGGQLSYEQYF. The CDR3, as DNA: TGTGCCAGTAGTTCTCAAGGCCCATTTAATGGGGGACAGCTCTCCTACGAGCAGTACTTC. Supplemented by reference TRBV19 and TRBJ2-7, the full variable domain reads DGGITQSPKYLFRKEGQNVTLSCEQNLNHDAMYWYRQDPGQGLRLIYYSQIVNDFQKGDIAEGYSVSREKKESFPLTVTSAQKNPTAFYLCASSSQGPFNGGQLSYEQYFGPGTRLTVT.

This clone occurred once. The chain has TRBV7-2 and TRBJ1-2; D is undetermined. Trimming removed 5 bases at V and 4 bases at J, with 17 bases between. CDR3 length equals 15 residues. Germline V gives CDR1 SGHTA, CDR2 FQGNSA. Written as DNA, the CDR3 is TGTGCCAGCAGCCCGGGAATGGCCTTCAGCTATGGCTACACCTTC. It specifies CASSPGMAFSYGYTF.